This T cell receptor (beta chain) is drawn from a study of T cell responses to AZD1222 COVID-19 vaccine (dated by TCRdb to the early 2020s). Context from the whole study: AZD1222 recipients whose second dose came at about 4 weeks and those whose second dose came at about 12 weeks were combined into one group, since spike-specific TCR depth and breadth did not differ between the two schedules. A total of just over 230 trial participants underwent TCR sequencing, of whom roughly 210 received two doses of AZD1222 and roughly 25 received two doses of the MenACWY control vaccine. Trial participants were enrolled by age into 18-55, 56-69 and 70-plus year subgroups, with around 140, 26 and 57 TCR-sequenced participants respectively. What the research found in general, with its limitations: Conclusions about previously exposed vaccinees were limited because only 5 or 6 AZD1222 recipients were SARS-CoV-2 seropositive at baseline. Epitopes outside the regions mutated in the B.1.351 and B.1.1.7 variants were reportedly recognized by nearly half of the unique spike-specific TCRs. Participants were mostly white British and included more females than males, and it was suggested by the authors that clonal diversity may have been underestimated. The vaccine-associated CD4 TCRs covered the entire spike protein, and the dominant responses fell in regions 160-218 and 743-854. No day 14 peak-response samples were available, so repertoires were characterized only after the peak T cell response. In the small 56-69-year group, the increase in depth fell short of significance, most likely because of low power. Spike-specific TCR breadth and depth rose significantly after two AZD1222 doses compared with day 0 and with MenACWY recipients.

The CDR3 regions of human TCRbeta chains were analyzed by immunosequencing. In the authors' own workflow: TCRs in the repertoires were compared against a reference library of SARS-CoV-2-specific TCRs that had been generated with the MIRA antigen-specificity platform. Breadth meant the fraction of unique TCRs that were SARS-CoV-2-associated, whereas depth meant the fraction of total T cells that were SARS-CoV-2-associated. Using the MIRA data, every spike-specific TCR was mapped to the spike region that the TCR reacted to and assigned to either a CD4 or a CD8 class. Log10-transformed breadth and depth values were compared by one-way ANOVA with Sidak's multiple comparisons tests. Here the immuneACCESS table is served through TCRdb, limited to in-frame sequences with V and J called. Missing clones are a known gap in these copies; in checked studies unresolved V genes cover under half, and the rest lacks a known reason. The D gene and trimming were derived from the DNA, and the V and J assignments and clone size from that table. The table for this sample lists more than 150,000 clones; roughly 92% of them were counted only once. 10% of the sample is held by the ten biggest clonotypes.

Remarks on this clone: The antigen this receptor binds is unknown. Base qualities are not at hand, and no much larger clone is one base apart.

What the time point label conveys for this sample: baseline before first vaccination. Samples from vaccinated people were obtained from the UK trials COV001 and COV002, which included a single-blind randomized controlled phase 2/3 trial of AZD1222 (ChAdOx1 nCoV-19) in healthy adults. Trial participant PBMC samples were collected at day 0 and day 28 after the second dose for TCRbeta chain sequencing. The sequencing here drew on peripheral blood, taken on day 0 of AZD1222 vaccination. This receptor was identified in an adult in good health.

CDR3 reads: CASSPRGRLNTEAFF. The nucleotide sequence is TGCGCCAGCAGCCCCCGGGGCAGATTGAACACTGAAGCTTTCTTT. Recombination linked TRBV5-1 to TRBJ1-1, with TRBD1 perhaps the D gene, on 5 matching bases. V is pared back by 4 bases and J by 0 bases, with 13 bases lying between the germline termini. From the cysteine through the phenylalanine, the CDR3 covers 15 amino acids. CDR3 DNA is the only sequence kept; it has 45 bases, read in frame from the first base. The germline V gene gives CDR1 as SGHRS and CDR2 as YFSETQ.